The entry that follows covers one T cell receptor (beta chain) sequence. This specimen belongs to a study of T cell responses to AZD1222 COVID-19 vaccine. Assay: immunoSEQ multiplex PCR; the TCRdb copy retains only in-frame clones and omits some. This sample carries roughly 150,000 clones, around 90% of them seen once, and the ten largest clones take approximately 1%. Deletions cut 5 bases from V and 7 bases from J, with 12 bases between. The CDR3 is 12 amino acids. Germline V gives CDR1 MNHEY, CDR2 SVGAGI. This sequence originates from an adult who received the AZD1222 COVID-19 vaccine. The sequencing here drew on peripheral blood, taken 28 days after the second AZD1222 dose. The chain recombines TRBV6-5 with TRBJ2-7; D might be TRBD2 (5 bases). This chain's CDR3 is CASSPPRGEQYF. The CDR3 coding sequence is TGTGCCAGCAGTCCGCCTCGGGGAGAGCAGTACTTC.